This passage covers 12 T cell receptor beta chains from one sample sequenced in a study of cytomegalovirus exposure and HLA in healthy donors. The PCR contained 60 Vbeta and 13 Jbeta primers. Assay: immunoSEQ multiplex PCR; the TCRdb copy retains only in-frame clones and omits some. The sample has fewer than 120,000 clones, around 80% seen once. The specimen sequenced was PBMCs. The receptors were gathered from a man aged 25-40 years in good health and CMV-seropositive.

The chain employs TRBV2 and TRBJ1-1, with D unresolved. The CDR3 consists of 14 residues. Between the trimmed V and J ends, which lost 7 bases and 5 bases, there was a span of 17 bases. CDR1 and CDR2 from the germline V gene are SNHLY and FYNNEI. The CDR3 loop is CASTGPAEGTEAFF. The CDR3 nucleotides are TGTGCCAGCACCGGGCCAGCGGAAGGGACTGAAGCTTTCTTT.

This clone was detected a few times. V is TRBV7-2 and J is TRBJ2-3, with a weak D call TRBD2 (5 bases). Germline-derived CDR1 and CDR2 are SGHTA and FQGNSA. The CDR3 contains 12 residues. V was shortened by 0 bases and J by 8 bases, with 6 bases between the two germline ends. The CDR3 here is CASSLALGTQYF. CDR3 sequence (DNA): TGTGCCAGCAGCTTAGCACTAGGTACGCAGTATTTT.

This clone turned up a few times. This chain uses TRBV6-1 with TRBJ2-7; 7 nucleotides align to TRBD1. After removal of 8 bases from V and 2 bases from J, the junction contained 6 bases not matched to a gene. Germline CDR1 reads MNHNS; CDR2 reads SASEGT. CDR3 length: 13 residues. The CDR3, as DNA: TGTGCCAGCCATCGACAGGGCACCTACGAGCAGTACTTC. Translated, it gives CASHRQGTYEQYF.

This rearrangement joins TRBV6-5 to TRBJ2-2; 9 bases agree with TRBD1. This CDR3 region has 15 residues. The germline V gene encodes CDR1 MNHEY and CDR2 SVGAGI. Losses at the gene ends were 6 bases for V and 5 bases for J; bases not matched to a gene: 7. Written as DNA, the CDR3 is TGTGCCAGCAGGCTAGACAGGGGGGGTACCGGGGAGCTGTTTTTT. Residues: CASRLDRGGTGELFF.

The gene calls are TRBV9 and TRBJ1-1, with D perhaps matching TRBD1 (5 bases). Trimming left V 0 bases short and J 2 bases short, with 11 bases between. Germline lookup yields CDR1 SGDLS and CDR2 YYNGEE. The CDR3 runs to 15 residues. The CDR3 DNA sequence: TGTGCCAGCAGCGTAGCCCTAGGGGATAACACTGAAGCTTTCTTT. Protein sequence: CASSVALGDNTEAFF.

The CDR3 coding sequence is TGCGCCAGCAGCCCTACAAGACAGGGCCTATACGAGCAGTACTTC. This codes for CASSPTRQGLYEQYF. The J gene is TRBJ2-7, the V gene TRBV5-1; 7 nucleotides align to TRBD1. The J segment lost 4 bases and the V segment lost 4 bases, leaving 11 bases of the junction unmatched. Germline CDR1 reads SGHRS; CDR2 reads YFSETQ. The CDR3 covers 15 residues.

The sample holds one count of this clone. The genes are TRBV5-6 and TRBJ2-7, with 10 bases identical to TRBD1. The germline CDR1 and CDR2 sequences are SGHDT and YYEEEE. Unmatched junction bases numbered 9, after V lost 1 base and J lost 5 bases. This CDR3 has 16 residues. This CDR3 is CASSLTGTGDGDEQYF. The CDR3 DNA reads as TGTGCCAGCAGCTTGACCGGGACAGGGGATGGCGACGAGCAGTACTTC.

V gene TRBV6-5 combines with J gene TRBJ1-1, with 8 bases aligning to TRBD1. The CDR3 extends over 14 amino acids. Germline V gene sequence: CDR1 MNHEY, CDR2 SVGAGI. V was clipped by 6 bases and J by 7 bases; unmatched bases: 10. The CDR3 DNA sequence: TGTGCCAGCAGCTTTGACAGGGGCACCTTTGAAGCTTTCTTT. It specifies CASSFDRGTFEAFF.

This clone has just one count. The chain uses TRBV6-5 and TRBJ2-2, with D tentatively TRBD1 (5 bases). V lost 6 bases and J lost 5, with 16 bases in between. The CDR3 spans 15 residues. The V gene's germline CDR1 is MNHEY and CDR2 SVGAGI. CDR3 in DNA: TGTGCCAGCAGACCCAAGGGGCGATCAACCGGGGAGCTGTTTTTT. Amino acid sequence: CASRPKGRSTGELFF.

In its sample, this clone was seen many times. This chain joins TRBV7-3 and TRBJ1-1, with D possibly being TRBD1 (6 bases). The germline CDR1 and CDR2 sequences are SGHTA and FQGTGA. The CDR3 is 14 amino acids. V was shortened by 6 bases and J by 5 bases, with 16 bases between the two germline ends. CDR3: CASSRDIGETEAFF. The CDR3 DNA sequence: TGTGCCAGCAGTCGGGACATCGGGGAGACTGAAGCTTTCTTT.

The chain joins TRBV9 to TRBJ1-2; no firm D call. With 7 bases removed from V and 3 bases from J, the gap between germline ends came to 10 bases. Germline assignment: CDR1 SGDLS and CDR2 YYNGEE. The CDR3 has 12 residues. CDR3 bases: TGTGCCAGCGGGGAGGAGGACTATGGCTACACCTTC. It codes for CASGEEDYGYTF.

The CDR3 DNA is TGCGCCAGCAGCTCCGTGGCTAGCGGGGCAGATACGCAGTATTTT. Protein sequence: CASSSVASGADTQYF. J is TRBJ2-3 and V is TRBV5-1, with 9 bases aligning to TRBD2. The CDR3 length is 15 residues. CDR1 and CDR2 (germline): SGHRS, YFSETQ. J lost 4 bases, V lost 3 bases, and 6 bases had no gene match.